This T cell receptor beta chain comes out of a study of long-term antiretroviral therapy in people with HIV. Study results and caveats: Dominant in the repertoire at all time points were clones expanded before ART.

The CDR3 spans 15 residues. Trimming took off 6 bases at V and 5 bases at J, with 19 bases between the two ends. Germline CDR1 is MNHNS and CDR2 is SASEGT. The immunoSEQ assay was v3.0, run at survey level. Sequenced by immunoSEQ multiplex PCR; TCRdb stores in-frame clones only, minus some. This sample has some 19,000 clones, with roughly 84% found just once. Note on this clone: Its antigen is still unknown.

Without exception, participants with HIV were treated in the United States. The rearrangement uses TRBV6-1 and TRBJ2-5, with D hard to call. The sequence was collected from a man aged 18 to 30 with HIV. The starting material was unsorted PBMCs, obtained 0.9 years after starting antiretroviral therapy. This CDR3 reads CASSNYWETEETQYF. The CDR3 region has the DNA TGTGCCAGCAGCAATTATTGGGAAACTGAGGAGACCCAGTACTTC.